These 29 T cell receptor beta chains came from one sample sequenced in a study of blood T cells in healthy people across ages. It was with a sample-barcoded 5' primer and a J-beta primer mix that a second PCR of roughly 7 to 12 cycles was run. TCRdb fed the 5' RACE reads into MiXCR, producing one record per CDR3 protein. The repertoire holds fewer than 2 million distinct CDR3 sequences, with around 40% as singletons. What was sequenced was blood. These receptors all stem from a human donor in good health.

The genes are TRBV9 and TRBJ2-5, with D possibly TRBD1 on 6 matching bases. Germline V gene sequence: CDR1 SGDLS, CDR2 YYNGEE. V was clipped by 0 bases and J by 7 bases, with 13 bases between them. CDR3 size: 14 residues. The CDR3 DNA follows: TGTGCCAGCAGCGTAGCGGGACAAGGAGTGACCCAGTACTTC. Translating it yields CASSVAGQGVTQYF.

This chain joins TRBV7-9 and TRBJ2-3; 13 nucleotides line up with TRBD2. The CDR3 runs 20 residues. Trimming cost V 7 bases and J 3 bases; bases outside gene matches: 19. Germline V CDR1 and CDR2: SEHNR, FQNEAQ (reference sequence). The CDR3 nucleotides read TGTGCCAGCAACCCATCGGATAGGACTAGCGGGGGATACGGAACAGATACGCAGTATTTT. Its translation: CASNPSDRTSGGYGTDTQYF.

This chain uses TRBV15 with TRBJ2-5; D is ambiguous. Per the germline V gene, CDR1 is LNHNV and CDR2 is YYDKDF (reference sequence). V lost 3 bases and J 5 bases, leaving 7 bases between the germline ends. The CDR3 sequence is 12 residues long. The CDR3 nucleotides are TGTGCCACCAGCAGCCCAGCCGAGACCCAGTACTTC. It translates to CATSSPAETQYF.

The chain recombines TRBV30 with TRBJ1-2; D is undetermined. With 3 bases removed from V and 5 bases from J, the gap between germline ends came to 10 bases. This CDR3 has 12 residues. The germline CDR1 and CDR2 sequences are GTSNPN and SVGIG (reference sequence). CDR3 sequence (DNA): TGTGCCTGGAGCCCAGACAATTATGGCTACACCTTC. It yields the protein CAWSPDNYGYTF.

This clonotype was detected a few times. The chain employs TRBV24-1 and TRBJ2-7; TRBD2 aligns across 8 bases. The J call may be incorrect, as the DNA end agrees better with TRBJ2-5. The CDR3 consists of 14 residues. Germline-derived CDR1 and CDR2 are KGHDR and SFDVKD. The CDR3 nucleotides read TGTGCCACCAGTAGCGGGGGACTTCAAGAGACCCAGTACTTC. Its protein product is CATSSGGLQETQYF.

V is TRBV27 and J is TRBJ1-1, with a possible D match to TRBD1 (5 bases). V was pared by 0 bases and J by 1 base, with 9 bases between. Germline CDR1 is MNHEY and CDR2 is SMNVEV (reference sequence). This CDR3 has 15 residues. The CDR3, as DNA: TGTGCCAGCAGTTTATCCGAGACAGCGAACACTGAAGCTTTCTTT. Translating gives CASSLSETANTEAFF.

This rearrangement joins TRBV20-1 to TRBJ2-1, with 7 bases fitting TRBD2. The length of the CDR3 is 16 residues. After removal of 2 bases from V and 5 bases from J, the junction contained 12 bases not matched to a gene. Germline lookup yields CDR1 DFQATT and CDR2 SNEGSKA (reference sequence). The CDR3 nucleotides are TGCAGTGCTAGACTGACTACGCGGGGGACCCACAATGAGCAGTTCTTC. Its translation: CSARLTTRGTHNEQFF.

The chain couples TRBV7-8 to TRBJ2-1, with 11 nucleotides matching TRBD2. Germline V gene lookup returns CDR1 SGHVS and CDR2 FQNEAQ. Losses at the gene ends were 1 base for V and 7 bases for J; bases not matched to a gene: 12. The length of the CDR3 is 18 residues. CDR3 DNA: TGTGCCAGCAGCTTAGTGGTTGGTCTAGCGGGGGGCCAGAATGAGCAGTTCTTC. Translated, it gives CASSLVVGLAGGQNEQFF.

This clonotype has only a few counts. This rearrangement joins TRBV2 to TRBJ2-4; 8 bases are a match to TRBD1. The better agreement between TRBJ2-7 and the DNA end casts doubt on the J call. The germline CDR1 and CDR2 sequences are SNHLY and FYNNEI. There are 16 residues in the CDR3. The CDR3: CASSDFSGTGLYEQYF. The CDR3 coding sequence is TGTGCCAGCAGTGATTTCTCCGGGACAGGACTCTACGAGCAGTACTTC.

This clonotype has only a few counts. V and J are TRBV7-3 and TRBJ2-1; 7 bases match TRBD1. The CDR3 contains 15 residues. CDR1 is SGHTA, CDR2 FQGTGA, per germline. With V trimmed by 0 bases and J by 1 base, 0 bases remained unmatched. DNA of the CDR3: TGTGCCAGCAGCTTAACGACAGGGTCCTACAATGAGCAGTTCTTC. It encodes CASSLTTGSYNEQFF.

CDR3 sequence reads: CASSFFLDRGEDDTDTQYF. Here the CDR3 DNA reads TGTGCCAGCAGTTTCTTCTTAGACAGGGGTGAAGACGACACAGATACGCAGTATTTT. The chain recombines TRBV28 with TRBJ2-3; the match to TRBD1 covers 8 bases. The CDR3 has 19 amino acids. The ends lost 3 bases at V and 2 bases at J; junction bases unmatched: 16. In germline, CDR1 is MDHEN, CDR2 SYDVKM.

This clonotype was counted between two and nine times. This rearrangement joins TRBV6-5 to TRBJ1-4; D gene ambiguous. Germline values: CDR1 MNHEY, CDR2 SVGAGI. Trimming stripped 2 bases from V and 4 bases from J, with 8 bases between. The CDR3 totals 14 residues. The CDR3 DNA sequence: TGTGCCAGCAGTTACGAGGCCGATAATGAAAAACTGTTTTTT. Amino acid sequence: CASSYEADNEKLFF.

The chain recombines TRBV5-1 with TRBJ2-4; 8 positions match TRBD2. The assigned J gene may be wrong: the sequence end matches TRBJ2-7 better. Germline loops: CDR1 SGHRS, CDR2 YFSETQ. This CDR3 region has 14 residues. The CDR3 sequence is CASSLGPGGNEQYF. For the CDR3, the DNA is TGCGCCAGCAGCTTGGGGCCGGGGGGGAACGAGCAGTACTTC.

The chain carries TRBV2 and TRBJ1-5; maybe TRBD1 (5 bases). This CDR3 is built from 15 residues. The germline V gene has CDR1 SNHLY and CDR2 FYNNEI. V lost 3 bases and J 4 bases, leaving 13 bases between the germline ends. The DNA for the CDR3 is TGTGCCAGCAGTGAGGGCGGGGCCACAAATCAGCCCCAGCATTTT. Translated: CASSEGGATNQPQHF.

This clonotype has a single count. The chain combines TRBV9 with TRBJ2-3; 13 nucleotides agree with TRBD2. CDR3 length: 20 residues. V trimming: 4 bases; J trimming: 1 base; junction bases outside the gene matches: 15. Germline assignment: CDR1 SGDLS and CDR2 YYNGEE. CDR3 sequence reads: CASSPSRTSGGDPRTDTQYF. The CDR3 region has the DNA TGTGCCAGCAGCCCGTCCCGGACTAGCGGGGGAGACCCCCGCACAGATACGCAGTATTTT.

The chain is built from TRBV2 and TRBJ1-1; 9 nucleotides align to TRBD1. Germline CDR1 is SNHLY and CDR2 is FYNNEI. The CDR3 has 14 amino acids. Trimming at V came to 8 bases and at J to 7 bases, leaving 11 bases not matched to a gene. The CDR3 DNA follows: TGTGCCAGCGGAAAGGGACAGGGTTTAGTTGAAGCTTTCTTT. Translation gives CASGKGQGLVEAFF.

The CDR3 region is CASSLSPFSGGAGEQFF. DNA of the CDR3: TGTGCCAGCAGCTTATCCCCTTTTAGCGGGGGGGCTGGTGAGCAGTTCTTC. V and J are TRBV7-2 and TRBJ2-1, with 11 nucleotides matching TRBD2. Germline trimming cut 2 bases from V and 9 bases from J; bases unmatched to any gene: 12. Germline V gene data show CDR1 as SGHTA and CDR2 as FQGNSA. The CDR3 is 17 residues long.

CDR3 nucleotide sequence: TGTGCCAGCAAGGGACACCGTAATGAAAAACTGTTTTTT. Its translation is CASKGHRNEKLFF. The V call is TRBV6-5, the J call TRBJ1-4, with D possibly matching TRBD1 (6 bases). CDR1 is MNHEY, CDR2 SVGAGI, per germline. Trimming took off 7 bases at V and 4 bases at J, with 10 bases between the two ends. CDR3 size: 13 residues.

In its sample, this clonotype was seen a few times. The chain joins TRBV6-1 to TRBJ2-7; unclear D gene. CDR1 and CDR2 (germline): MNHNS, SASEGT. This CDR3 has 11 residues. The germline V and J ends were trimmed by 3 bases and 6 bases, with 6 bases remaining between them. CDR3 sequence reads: CASSDLIEQYF. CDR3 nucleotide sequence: TGTGCCAGCAGTGATTTGATCGAGCAGTACTTC.

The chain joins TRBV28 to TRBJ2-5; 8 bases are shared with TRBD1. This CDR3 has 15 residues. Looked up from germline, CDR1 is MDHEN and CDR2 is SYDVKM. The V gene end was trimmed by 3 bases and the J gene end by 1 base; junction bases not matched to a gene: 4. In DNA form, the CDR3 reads TGTGCCAGCAGTTTCCTTCAGGGGGCCCAAGAGACCCAGTACTTC. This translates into CASSFLQGAQETQYF.

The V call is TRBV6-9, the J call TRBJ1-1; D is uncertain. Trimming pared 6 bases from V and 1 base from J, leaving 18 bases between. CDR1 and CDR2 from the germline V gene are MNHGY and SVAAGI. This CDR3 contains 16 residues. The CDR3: CASSFSQDMRNTEAFF. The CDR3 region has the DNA TGTGCCAGCAGCTTTTCCCAAGACATGAGGAACACTGAAGCTTTCTTT.

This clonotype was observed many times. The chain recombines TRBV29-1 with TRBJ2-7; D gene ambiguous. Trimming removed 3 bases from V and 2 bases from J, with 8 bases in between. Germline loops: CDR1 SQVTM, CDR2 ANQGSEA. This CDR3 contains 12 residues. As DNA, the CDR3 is TGCAGCGTTGACAGGAAGACCTACGAGCAGTACTTC. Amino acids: CSVDRKTYEQYF.

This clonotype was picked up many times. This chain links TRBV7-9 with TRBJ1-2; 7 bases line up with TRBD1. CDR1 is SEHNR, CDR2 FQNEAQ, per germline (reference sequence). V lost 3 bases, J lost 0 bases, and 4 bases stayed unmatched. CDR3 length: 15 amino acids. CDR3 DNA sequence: TGTGCCAGCAGCTTTGGCACAGGGGCTAACTATGGCTACACCTTC. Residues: CASSFGTGANYGYTF.

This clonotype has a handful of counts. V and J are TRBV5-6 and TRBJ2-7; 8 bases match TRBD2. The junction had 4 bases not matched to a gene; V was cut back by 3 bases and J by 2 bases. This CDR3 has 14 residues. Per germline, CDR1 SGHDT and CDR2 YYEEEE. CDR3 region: CASSSVGGAYEQYF. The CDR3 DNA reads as TGTGCCAGCAGCTCCGTCGGGGGGGCCTACGAGCAGTACTTC.

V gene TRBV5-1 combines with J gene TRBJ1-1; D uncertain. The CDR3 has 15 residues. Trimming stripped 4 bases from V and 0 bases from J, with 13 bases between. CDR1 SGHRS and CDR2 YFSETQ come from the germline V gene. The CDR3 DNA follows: TGCGCCAGCAGCACCCTGGCGTCTATGAACACTGAAGCTTTCTTT. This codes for CASSTLASMNTEAFF.

The CDR3 coding sequence is TGCAGTGCTAGAGATCTCGCGGGCGCTGAAGCTTTCTTT. This encodes CSARDLAGAEAFF. V is TRBV20-1 and J is TRBJ1-1; no clear D gene. The CDR3 length is 13 residues. The germline gives CDR1 DFQATT, CDR2 SNEGSKA (reference sequence). Trimming shortened V by 0 bases and J by 6 bases, and 11 bases separated the two germline ends.

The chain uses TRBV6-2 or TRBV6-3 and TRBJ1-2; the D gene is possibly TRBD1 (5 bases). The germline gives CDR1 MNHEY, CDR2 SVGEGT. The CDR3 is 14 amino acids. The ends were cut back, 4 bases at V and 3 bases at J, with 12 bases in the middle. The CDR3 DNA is TGTGCCAGCAGTTCCCGGGGGTCCGACTATGGCTACACCTTC. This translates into CASSSRGSDYGYTF.

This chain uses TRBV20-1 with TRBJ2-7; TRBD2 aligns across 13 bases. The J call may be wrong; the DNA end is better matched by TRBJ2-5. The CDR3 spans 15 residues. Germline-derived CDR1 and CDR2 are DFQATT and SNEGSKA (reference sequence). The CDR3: CSARAGLAGWGTQYF. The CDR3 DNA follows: TGCAGTGCTAGAGCGGGACTAGCGGGATGGGGGACCCAGTACTTC.

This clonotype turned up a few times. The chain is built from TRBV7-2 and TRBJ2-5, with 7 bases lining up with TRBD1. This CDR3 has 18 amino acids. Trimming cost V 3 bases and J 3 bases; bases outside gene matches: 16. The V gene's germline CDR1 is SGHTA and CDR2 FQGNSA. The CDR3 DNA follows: TGTGCCAGCAGCTTTCCATCTTTGGACAGGCGGTTGAAAGAGACCCAGTACTTC. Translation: CASSFPSLDRRLKETQYF.